The rows below give T cell receptor beta chains drawn from one sample of a study of cytomegalovirus exposure and HLA in healthy donors. TCRdb's table, derived via immunoSEQ multiplex PCR, lists solely in-frame clones and lacks some. The data contain fewer than 50,000 clones, 55% to 75% of them singletons. Sequenced sample: PBMCs. All receptors come from a man in his sixties in good health and CMV-seropositive. Each CDR3 is given without its conserved first and last residue.

v_call cdr3_aa
TRBV9 ASSVDPAGDAGELF
TRBV28 ASSFLAGGLGETQY
TRBV5-1 ASSPPASGSSNEQF
TRBV5-3 ARSLWTAYSNQPQH
TRBV7-9 ASRRGARNTDTQY
TRBV5-1 ASSERDISYEQY
TRBV28 ASSLTTSGRRGNEQF
TRBV7-3 ASRPYPTGENTGELF
TRBV9 ASSVVSESNQPQH
TRBV29-1 SVDVQGSYEQY
TRBV9 ASSVEARAGGTEKLF
TRBV19 ASSLPSGTQY
TRBV4-1 ASSEGRGRGEKLF
TRBV7-9 ASSLAGGAYEQY
TRBV7-2 ASSELGLPHEQY
TRBV27 ASSLTGGDEKLF
TRBV9 ASSTQGADNEKLF
TRBV2 ASRGGPTSGRIWDKAEQY
TRBV30 AWSVRSSIQETQY
TRBV28 ASSRTGPLREKLF
TRBV4-3 ASSQDWPPRETQY
TRBV6-1 ASSVAGGRNTQY
TRBV30 AWSVGFGQGNQETQY
TRBV15 ATSRATSGRPREQF
TRBV29-1 SVERGYTEQY
TRBV4-1 ASSQEETGLQPQH
TRBV9 ASSVSVTLSGSRRETQY